This is a list of T cell receptor beta chains from one sample in a study of blood T cells in healthy people across ages. In TCRdb, the 5' RACE reads were re-called with MiXCR into one record per CDR3 protein. The table includes roughly 800,000 distinct CDR3 sequences, around 34% detected once. Input material: blood. Source of these receptors: a man aged 18 to 29 in good health. CDR3s include the opening cysteine and the closing phenylalanine or tryptophan. A D gene is named only where the DNA matches it firmly. Size tells how often a clone was seen (once, few, many) or the class of an expanded clone, and some rows leave it out.

v_gene	abundance	j_gene	d_gene	CDR3nt	CDR3aa
TRBV7-8	few	TRBJ2-7	NA	TGTGCCAGCAGCTCGAAGACCGACTACGAGCAGTACTTC	CASSSKTDYEQYF
TRBV10-3	NA	TRBJ2-6	NA	TGTGCCATCGCGCCCGGCCCTTCTGGGGCCAACGTCCTGACTTTC	CAIAPGPSGANVLTF
TRBV4-3	NA	TRBJ2-1	NA	TGCGCCAGCAGCCCACACGATTATAGTGGGCAGTTCTTC	CASSPHDYSGQFF
TRBV12-3/TRBV12-4	NA	TRBJ2-1	NA	TGTGCCAGCAGTTCTCAGGGTCCGCAGTTCTTC	CASSSQGPQFF
TRBV12-3/TRBV12-4	NA	TRBJ2-4	TRBD1	TGTGCCAGCAGCCCTAGGACAGGGGCCCGCGGAGAGCAGTACTTC	CASSPRTGARGEQYF
TRBV11-2	few	TRBJ2-5	TRBD1	TGTGCCAGCAGCGCCCCGACAGGGTACCAAGAGACCCAGTACTTC	CASSAPTGYQETQYF
TRBV18	NA	TRBJ1-1	NA	TGTGCCTGCTCACCCTCGACAGGATTGAACACTGAAGCTTTCTTT	CACSPSTGLNTEAFF
TRBV6-2/TRBV6-3	many	TRBJ2-1	NA	TGTGCCAGCAAGGAGTACAATGAGCAGTTCTTC	CASKEYNEQFF
TRBV9	many	TRBJ2-1	NA	TGTGCCAGCAGCGACCACAGGGAGAGCTCCTACAATGAGCAGTTCTTC	CASSDHRESSYNEQFF
TRBV4-1	NA	TRBJ1-1	NA	TGCGCCAGCAGCCAACTTACTCGATCTGAAGCTTTCTTT	CASSQLTRSEAFF
TRBV20-1	NA	TRBJ2-1	TRBD1	TGCAGGGCCGGGACAGCCACATACAATGAGCAGTTCTTC	CRAGTATYNEQFF
TRBV20-1	few	TRBJ1-1	TRBD1	TGCAGTGCTAGGGTAATTCGTCCGGGACAGGGACCATCCACTGAAGCTTTCTTT	CSARVIRPGQGPSTEAFF
TRBV3-1	NA	TRBJ2-5	NA	TGTGCCAGCAGCCAAGACTCCGGTAGCGAGACCCAGTACTTC	CASSQDSGSETQYF
TRBV20-1	NA	TRBJ1-1	NA	TGCAGTGCCCCCGCGGGAGGCACTGAAGCTTTCTTT	CSAPAGGTEAFF
TRBV27	once	TRBJ2-1	NA	TGTGCCAGCAGCCAACTTACACCCTACAATGAGCAGTTCTTC	CASSQLTPYNEQFF
TRBV20-1	NA	TRBJ1-5	NA	TGCAGTGCTAGGGGGAGGAACAGCCCAAAGCCCCAGCATTTT	CSARGRNSPKPQHF
TRBV7-9	few	TRBJ2-1	NA	TGTGCCAGCAGCTCGGGTAGGGGGGCGCCCTACAATGAGCAGTTCTTC	CASSSGRGAPYNEQFF
TRBV4-1	NA	TRBJ1-4	NA	TGCGCCAGCAGCCAAGGGGTGCGCGTCGAAAAACTGTTTTTT	CASSQGVRVEKLFF
TRBV28	NA	TRBJ2-7	TRBD1	TGTGCCAGCAGACCTAGTCCGGGACAGGGTTATGGAGGCTCCTACGAGCAGTACTTC	CASRPSPGQGYGGSYEQYF
TRBV28	many	TRBJ2-7	TRBD2	TGTGCCAGCAGCTCACCGGGAGGGAGCTCCTACGAGCAGTACTTC	CASSSPGGSSYEQYF
TRBV6-4	NA	TRBJ2-3	NA	TGTGCCAGCAGTGATAGACCCGACACAGATACGCAGTATTTT	CASSDRPDTDTQYF
TRBV5-1	NA	TRBJ1-1	TRBD1	TGCGCCAGCAGGACAGGGGGCGCCACTGAAGCTTTCTTT	CASRTGGATEAFF
TRBV25-1	many	TRBJ2-7	NA	TGTGCCAGCAGTGAAACGGGGGTGATCTACGAGCAGTACTTC	CASSETGVIYEQYF
TRBV29-1	NA	TRBJ2-3	TRBD1	TGCAGCGTTGAAGATCAGCTCAGGGGGCGCACAGATACGCAGTATTTT	CSVEDQLRGRTDTQYF